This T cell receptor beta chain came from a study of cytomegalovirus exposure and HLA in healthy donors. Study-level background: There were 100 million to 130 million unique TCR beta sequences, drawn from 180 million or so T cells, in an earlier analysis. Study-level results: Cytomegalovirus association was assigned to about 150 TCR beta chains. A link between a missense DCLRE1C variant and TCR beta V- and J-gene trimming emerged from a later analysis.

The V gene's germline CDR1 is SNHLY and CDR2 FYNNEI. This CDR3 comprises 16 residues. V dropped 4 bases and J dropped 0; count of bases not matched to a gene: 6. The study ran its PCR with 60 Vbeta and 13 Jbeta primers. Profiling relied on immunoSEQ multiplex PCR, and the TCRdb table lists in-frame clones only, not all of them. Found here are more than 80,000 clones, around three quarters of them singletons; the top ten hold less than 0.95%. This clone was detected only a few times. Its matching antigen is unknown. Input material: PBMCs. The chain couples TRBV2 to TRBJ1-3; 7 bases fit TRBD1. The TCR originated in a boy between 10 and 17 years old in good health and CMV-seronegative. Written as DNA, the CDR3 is TGTGCCAGCAGTGTCGAGGGGGCCTACTCTGGAAACACCATATATTTT. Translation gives CASSVEGAYSGNTIYF.